The next 30 T cell receptor beta chains were all read from a single sample in a study of T cell repertoires in cytomegalovirus infection. TCRdb called the reads again in MiXCR, with one record for every CDR3 protein. The table lists 200,000 to 300,000 distinct CDR3 sequences, 9.1% of them singletons. The sequenced sample was PBMCs. These receptors originate from a human donor in good health (CMV status not recorded). Some clones in this sample may be carry-over from other donors' samples.

The chain recombines TRBV4-3 with TRBJ2-2; D ambiguous. CDR1 LGHNA and CDR2 YSLEER come from the germline V gene. The V and J ends lost 7 bases and 4 bases respectively, with 16 bases between them. The CDR3 is 15 residues long. Here the CDR3 DNA reads TGCGCCAGCATGCAGTCCCACCTGGGCACCGGGGAGCTGTTTTTT. Translating gives CASMQSHLGTGELFF.

This clonotype was picked up many times. The chain has TRBV4-3 and TRBJ2-2; D ambiguous. Per germline, CDR1 LGHNA and CDR2 YSLEER. The CDR3 is 15 residues long. V was pared by 0 bases and J by 7 bases, with 12 bases between. The CDR3 sequence is CASSQDQGVGGELFF. CDR3 coding DNA: TGCGCCAGCAGCCAAGACCAAGGAGTGGGCGGGGAGCTGTTTTTT.

In DNA, the CDR3 is TGTGCCAGCAGCTTGGGAGGGACTAAAAGCTACGAGCAGTACTTC. Amino acid sequence: CASSLGGTKSYEQYF. V and J are TRBV5-4 and TRBJ2-7; 7 bases are shared with TRBD2. The CDR3 covers 15 residues. Germline-derived CDR1 and CDR2 are SGHNT and YYREEE (reference sequence). Trimming cost V 0 bases and J 3 bases; bases outside gene matches: 6.

This clonotype was observed many times. This chain links TRBV7-2 with TRBJ2-3, with no clear D. V was pared by 5 bases and J by 6 bases, with 12 bases between. The CDR3 runs 13 residues. Germline CDR1 and CDR2: SGHTA and FQGNSA. The CDR3 DNA sequence: TGTGCCAGCAGCGACCGACCCCAGGATACGCAGTATTTT. The encoded protein is CASSDRPQDTQYF.

This clonotype was seen ten or more times. The V and J genes are TRBV7-2 and TRBJ1-5, with a tentative D call TRBD1 (5 bases). V was shortened by 10 bases and J by 0 bases, with 13 bases between the two germline ends. Germline lookup yields CDR1 SGHTA and CDR2 FQGNSA. This CDR3 is 14 amino acids long. The CDR3 loop reads CATSKDSSNQPQHF. The CDR3 nucleotides are TGTGCCACCTCAAAAGACAGTAGCAATCAGCCCCAGCATTTT.

Ten or more counts support this clonotype. The gene calls are TRBV7-8 and TRBJ2-7; D not resolved. V lost 2 bases to trimming and J lost 2 bases, with 4 bases between them. Germline V gene sequence: CDR1 SGHVS, CDR2 FQNEAQ. The CDR3 is 12 amino acids. CDR3 residues: CASSLMAYEQYF. The CDR3 bases are TGTGCCAGCAGCTTAATGGCCTACGAGCAGTACTTC.

The table lists this clonotype with many counts. The J gene is TRBJ2-7, the V gene TRBV7-2, with 11 bases lining up with TRBD2. Germline V lookup: CDR1 SGHTA, CDR2 FQGNSA. The V and J ends lost 5 bases and 5 bases, in that order; junction bases with no gene match: 8. The CDR3 contains 15 residues. The CDR3, as DNA: TGTGCCAGCAGCCGGCCGGGACTAGCGGAGAACGAGCAGTACTTC. It specifies CASSRPGLAENEQYF.

The chain combines TRBV7-9 with TRBJ1-4; no clear D. Germline values: CDR1 SEHNR, CDR2 FQNEAQ (reference sequence). CDR3 size: 15 residues. V was shortened by 3 bases and J by 5 bases, with 13 bases between the two germline ends. CDR3 loop: CASSLGTGRNEKLFF. CDR3 nucleotides: TGTGCCAGCAGCTTGGGCACCGGACGGAATGAAAAACTGTTTTTT.

There are a few counts of this clonotype. The chain has TRBV7-2 and TRBJ1-2, with TRBD1 identical over 8 bases. Per the germline V gene, CDR1 is SGHTA and CDR2 is FQGNSA. The CDR3 extends over 16 amino acids. Unmatched junction bases numbered 9, after V lost 2 bases and J lost 4 bases. CDR3: CASSLRGTGALYGYTF. CDR3 in DNA: TGTGCCAGCAGCTTAAGGGGGACAGGAGCACTCTATGGCTACACCTTC.

This clonotype has only a few counts. V usage is TRBV6-5 and J usage is TRBJ2-1, with a weak D call TRBD2 (6 bases). Germline V gene data show CDR1 as MNHEY and CDR2 as SVGAGI. The CDR3 consists of 16 residues. The V end was cut by 8 bases, the J end by 1 base, with 18 bases between. The CDR3: CASQVGVLASYNEQFF. The DNA for the CDR3 is TGTGCCAGCCAGGTTGGGGTACTAGCATCCTACAATGAGCAGTTCTTC.

The J gene is TRBJ2-7, the V gene TRBV19; D may match TRBD1 or TRBD2 (5 bases each). CDR1 and CDR2 (germline): LNHDA, SQIVND (reference sequence). With 4 bases removed from V and 7 bases from J, the gap between germline ends came to 20 bases. The CDR3 extends over 15 amino acids. In DNA, the CDR3 is TGTGCCAGTAGTACTCACGGGGCCGGTCTTGGGGAGCAGTACTTC. The encoded protein is CASSTHGAGLGEQYF.

This clonotype was detected ten times or more. The chain combines TRBV7-6 with TRBJ1-4, with TRBD1 as a possible D gene (5 bases). Trimming shortened V by 5 bases and J by 0 bases, and 16 bases separated the two germline ends. Germline V CDR1 and CDR2: SGHVS, FNYEAQ. The CDR3 is 17 amino acids. The DNA for the CDR3 is TGTGCCAGCAGCACCAGAACAGGCGTTGCAACTAATGAAAAACTGTTTTTT. Translated, it gives CASSTRTGVATNEKLFF.

This clonotype came up many times. The V call is TRBV11-2, the J call TRBJ2-5; TRBD2 agrees at 7 bases. The CDR3 is 15 residues long. J was trimmed by 5 bases and V by 5 bases; bases with no gene match: 11. In germline, CDR1 is SGHAT, CDR2 FQNNGV. In nucleotides, the CDR3 is TGTGCCAGCAGCACCCCGGGGCTAGCGGTTGAGACCCAGTACTTC. This gives the protein CASSTPGLAVETQYF. Using reference TRBV11-2 and TRBJ2-5 for the parts outside the CDR3, the full variable domain is EAGVAQSPRYKIIEKRQSVAFWCNPISGHATLYWYQQILGQGPKLLIQFQNNGVVDDSQLPKDRFSAERLKGVDSTLKIQPAKLEDSAVYLCASSTPGLAVETQYFGPGTRLLVL.

As DNA, the CDR3 is TGTGCCAGCAGTTTCTTTCTTGTGTCAGACTCGAACACTGAAGCTTTCTTT. It specifies CASSFFLVSDSNTEAFF. The chain joins TRBV28 to TRBJ1-1; D remains ambiguous. CDR3 length: 17 amino acids. V was pared by 3 bases and J by 1 base, with 18 bases between. Germline V lookup: CDR1 MDHEN, CDR2 SYDVKM.

This clonotype was counted many times. This rearrangement joins TRBV7-2 to TRBJ1-2, with D uncertain. The V and J ends lost 4 bases and 8 bases respectively, with 17 bases between them. The CDR3 runs to 14 residues. CDR1 and CDR2 from the germline V gene are SGHTA and FQGNSA. CDR3 amino acids: CASSSVVEGGGYTF. CDR3 DNA sequence: TGTGCCAGCAGCTCCGTCGTGGAGGGAGGGGGCTACACCTTC.

Ten or more counts support this clonotype. CDR3 protein: CASTFGSSNQPQHF. The CDR3 DNA reads as TGTGCCAGCACCTTTGGAAGTAGCAATCAGCCCCAGCATTTT. The V gene is TRBV7-9, the J gene TRBJ1-5; D remains ambiguous. CDR3 length: 14 amino acids. Germline CDR1 is SEHNR and CDR2 is FQNEAQ (reference sequence). V lost 7 bases and J 0 bases, leaving 10 bases between the germline ends.

The chain carries TRBV12-3 or TRBV12-4 and TRBJ1-1; perhaps TRBD1 as D (5 bases). Deletions cut 5 bases from V and 4 bases from J, with 14 bases between. The length of the CDR3 is 14 residues. The CDR3 coding sequence is TGTGCCAGCAGTGTCAGGGTAGATAGCACTGAAGCTTTCTTT. Protein product: CASSVRVDSTEAFF.

This chain uses TRBV20-1 with TRBJ2-7; the match to TRBD1 covers 10 bases. The CDR3 has 14 residues. CDR1 and CDR2 from the germline V gene are DFQATT and SNEGSKA (reference sequence). J lost 1 base, V lost 7 bases, and 7 bases had no gene match. CDR3 nucleotides: TGCAGTGGCTCGGGACAGGGGAGTTCCTACGAGCAGTACTTC. Its translation is CSGSGQGSSYEQYF.

J is TRBJ2-7 and V is TRBV5-1; D is unresolved. Germline loops: CDR1 SGHRS, CDR2 YFSETQ. V was cut by 2 bases and J by 0 bases, with 9 bases left in between. The CDR3 extends over 14 amino acids. In nucleotides, the CDR3 is TGCGCCAGCAGCTTTACGGGCAGCTCCTACGAGCAGTACTTC. This translates into CASSFTGSSYEQYF. Full variable domain (missing parts from reference TRBV5-1 and TRBJ2-7): KAGVTQTPRYLIKTRGQQVTLSCSPISGHRSVSWYQQTPGQGLQFLFEYFSETQRNKGNFPGRFSGRQFSNSRSEMNVSTLELGDSALYLCASSFTGSSYEQYFGPGTRLTVT.

The genes are TRBV7-2 and TRBJ2-2, with no clear D. V was trimmed by 0 bases and J by 6 bases, leaving 8 bases between them. Germline lookup yields CDR1 SGHTA and CDR2 FQGNSA. This CDR3 contains 14 residues. CDR3 sequence: CASSLAETPGELFF. As DNA, the CDR3 is TGTGCCAGCAGCTTAGCGGAGACTCCCGGGGAGCTGTTTTTT.

This clonotype was recorded a few times. The chain combines TRBV6-2 or TRBV6-3 with TRBJ2-1, with no clear D. Per germline, CDR1 MNHEY and CDR2 SVGEGT. Trimming took 7 bases from V and 0 from J, leaving 10 bases between them. CDR3 length: 14 amino acids. CDR3 protein: CASIRAPSYNEQFF. DNA of the CDR3: TGTGCCAGCATAAGGGCCCCCTCCTACAATGAGCAGTTCTTC.

The sample holds many counts of this clonotype. The chain joins TRBV12-3 or TRBV12-4 to TRBJ1-1; TRBD1 matches 7 bases. The CDR3 extends over 12 amino acids. The J segment lost 10 bases and the V segment lost 3 bases, leaving 5 bases of the junction unmatched. This chain's CDR3 is CASSFEGAGAFF. CDR3 bases: TGTGCCAGCAGTTTCGAGGGGGCGGGAGCTTTCTTT.

The gene calls are TRBV18 and TRBJ1-1, with TRBD1 matching 9 bases. This CDR3 has 15 amino acids. V dropped 3 bases and J dropped 2; count of bases not matched to a gene: 4. Germline-derived CDR1 and CDR2 are KGHSH and LQKENI. This CDR3 is CASSPRDRVNTEAFF. The CDR3 DNA is TGTGCCAGCTCACCCCGGGACAGGGTAAACACTGAAGCTTTCTTT.

This clonotype was seen at least ten times. The V and J genes are TRBV12-3 or TRBV12-4 and TRBJ1-6; 7 bases match TRBD1. Trimming cost V 3 bases and J 7 bases; bases outside gene matches: 6. The CDR3 has 15 residues. The CDR3 reads CASSFRGTENSPLHF. The CDR3 DNA sequence: TGTGCCAGCAGTTTTAGGGGGACAGAGAATTCACCCCTCCACTTT.

The chain uses TRBV9 and TRBJ2-7, with D possibly being TRBD1 (5 bases). This CDR3 has 16 residues. V lost 0 bases and J 0 bases, leaving 13 bases between the germline ends. Germline V gene data show CDR1 as SGDLS and CDR2 as YYNGEE. The CDR3 loop is CASSVAGDRYSYEQYF. The CDR3 coding sequence is TGTGCCAGCAGCGTAGCTGGTGACAGATACTCCTACGAGCAGTACTTC.

The rearrangement uses TRBV4-3 and TRBJ1-4, with a possible D match to TRBD1 (5 bases). This CDR3 region has 12 residues. Germline values: CDR1 LGHNA, CDR2 YSLEER. The germline V and J ends were trimmed by 1 base and 10 bases, with 7 bases remaining between them. The CDR3 spells CASSQGDRKLFF. The CDR3 nucleotides are TGCGCCAGCAGCCAAGGCGACAGAAAACTGTTTTTT.

This clonotype was detected many times. This chain connects TRBV7-9 to TRBJ2-5; TRBD1 agrees at 7 bases. The germline V gene encodes CDR1 SEHNR and CDR2 FQNEAQ (reference sequence). This CDR3 contains 14 residues. V gave up 5 bases and J gave up 0 bases; unmatched junction bases: 3. CDR3 DNA: TGTGCCAGCAGCCCGGGACAGAACCAAGAGACCCAGTACTTC. Translated, it gives CASSPGQNQETQYF.

Many counts were recorded for this clonotype. This sequence joins TRBV7-8 and TRBJ2-1; D is possibly TRBD1 (6 bases). Germline V gives CDR1 SGHVS, CDR2 FQNEAQ. The V end lost 1 base, the J end lost 6 bases, and 13 bases lay between the germline ends. This CDR3 spans 15 amino acids. The chain's CDR3 is CASSLVGQSGNEQFF. The CDR3 DNA reads TGTGCCAGCAGCTTAGTCGGACAGTCAGGCAATGAGCAGTTCTTC. The whole variable domain, filled in from reference TRBV7-8 and TRBJ2-1, reads GAGVSQSPRYKVAKRGQDVALRCDPISGHVSLFWYQQALGQGPEFLTYFQNEAQLDKSGLPSDRFFAERPEGSVSTLKIQRTQQEDSAVYLCASSLVGQSGNEQFFGPGTRLTVL.

This clonotype was detected ten times or more. The chain carries TRBV7-2 and TRBJ1-1, with TRBD1 matching 7 bases. J was trimmed by 3 bases and V by 0 bases; bases with no gene match: 7. The germline CDR1 and CDR2 sequences are SGHTA and FQGNSA. This CDR3 has 16 residues. In DNA, the CDR3 is TGTGCCAGCAGCTTAGCCCGGAGGGGACAGTACACTGAAGCTTTCTTT. This gives the protein CASSLARRGQYTEAFF.

This clonotype was picked up many times. The rearrangement uses TRBV10-3 and TRBJ1-1, with D possibly being TRBD1 (6 bases). Germline V gives CDR1 ENHRY, CDR2 SYGVKD. The CDR3 covers 14 residues. The ends were cut back, 4 bases at V and 5 bases at J, with 14 bases in the middle. The CDR3 protein is CAISADPRGTEAFF. The DNA of the CDR3 is TGTGCCATCAGTGCCGATCCAAGGGGGACTGAAGCTTTCTTT.